This passage covers 26 T cell receptor beta chains from one sample sequenced in a study of beta chain features in type 1 diabetes (dated by TCRdb to the late 2010s). Broad study findings and their caveats: In all four CD4+ subsets, TCRB CDR3 length was moderately but significantly shorter in type 1 diabetes patients.

These receptors' antigens are unknown. The library came from the immunoSEQ multiplex PCR assay. The entire isolated RNA was reverse transcribed using the High Capacity cDNA Reverse Transcription Kit, and thus expressed TCRB transcripts were sequenced. TCRdb carries this immuneACCESS record with in-frame sequences only. Its versions omit some clonotypes, under half of them owing to an unresolved V gene in the studies checked, with the rest unexplained. The sample data list a few hundred thousand clones, and about 15% of these were observed just once. Roughly 0.019% of the sample rests with the top ten. Material: naive CD4+ T cells from blood. The cell subset or site label on this specimen signifies: true naive CD4+ T cells. Every receptor here comes from a man aged 25 to 40 with type 1 diabetes.

The genes are TRBV19 and TRBJ1-1; a weak D match, TRBD1 (5 bases). The CDR3 contains 13 residues. The germline V gene encodes CDR1 LNHDA and CDR2 SQIVND (reference sequence). The germline V and J ends were trimmed by 7 bases and 11 bases, with 20 bases remaining between them. DNA of the CDR3: TGTGCCAGTAAAGAGACAATCACCAGGGATGCTTTCTTT. Protein sequence: CASKETITRDAFF.

J is TRBJ1-1 and V is TRBV10-3, with 7 bases matching TRBD1. The J segment lost 6 bases and the V segment lost 3 bases, leaving 10 bases of the junction unmatched. There are 15 residues in the CDR3. Germline V gene lookup returns CDR1 ENHRY and CDR2 SYGVKD. CDR3 amino acids: CAISDAAGGNPEAFF. DNA of the CDR3: TGTGCCATCAGTGATGCTGCAGGGGGAAATCCTGAAGCTTTCTTT.

A few counts support this clone. This rearrangement joins TRBV2 to TRBJ1-6; TRBD1 matches 8 bases. The CDR3 runs 16 residues. Germline trimming cut 3 bases from V and 5 bases from J; bases unmatched to any gene: 6. CDR1 and CDR2 (germline): SNHLY, FYNNEI. The CDR3 coding sequence is TGTGCCAGCAGTGAGCGGACAGGGAGAAATAATTCACCCCTCCACTTT. It codes for CASSERTGRNNSPLHF.

This clone was picked up a small number of times. This chain connects TRBV29-1 to TRBJ2-3, with 9 bases matching TRBD2. The germline CDR1 and CDR2 sequences are SQVTM and ANQGSEA. V trimming: 3 bases; J trimming: 2 bases; junction bases outside the gene matches: 6. This CDR3 contains 15 residues. The CDR3 DNA sequence: TGCAGCGTTGATACTAGCGGGCTACCCACAGATACGCAGTATTTT. Its protein is CSVDTSGLPTDTQYF.

Here the CDR3 reads CASSFSGTRGYYNEQFF. CDR3 in DNA: TGTGCCAGCAGCTTTAGCGGGACTAGAGGTTACTACAATGAGCAGTTCTTC. The gene calls are TRBV7-9 and TRBJ2-1, with 8 bases that match TRBD2. The V and J ends lost 3 bases and 3 bases, in that order; junction bases with no gene match: 10. CDR3 length: 17 amino acids. CDR1 is SEHNR, CDR2 FQNEAQ, per germline (reference sequence).

The J gene is TRBJ1-3, the V gene TRBV9, with D tentatively TRBD1 (6 bases). V was pared by 3 bases and J by 4 bases, with 11 bases between. Germline V gene lookup returns CDR1 SGDLS and CDR2 YYNGEE. CDR3 length: 14 amino acids. CDR3 residues: CASSDLGGGNTIYF. In DNA, the CDR3 is TGTGCCAGCAGCGACTTAGGGGGAGGAAACACCATATATTTT. Complete variable domain (other parts from reference TRBV9 and TRBJ1-3): DSGVTQTPKHLITATGQRVTLRCSPRSGDLSVYWYQQSLDQGLQFLIQYYNGEERAKGNILERFSAQQFPDLHSELNLSSLELGDSALYFCASSDLGGGNTIYFGEGSWLTVV.

The chain joins TRBV4-2 to TRBJ2-1; D gene uncertain. This CDR3 comprises 11 residues. Trimming pared 0 bases from V and 9 bases from J, leaving 3 bases between. Germline assignment: CDR1 LGHNA and CDR2 YNFKEQ. CDR3 residues: CASSQDLEQFF. Written as DNA, the CDR3 is TGTGCCAGCAGCCAAGATCTTGAGCAGTTCTTC.

The chain employs TRBV11-2 and TRBJ1-5, with a weak D call TRBD1 (6 bases). Per germline, CDR1 SGHAT and CDR2 FQNNGV. V lost 6 bases and J lost 3, with 6 bases in between. The CDR3 covers 12 residues. The CDR3 protein is CASRGANQPQHF. DNA of the CDR3: TGTGCCAGCAGGGGGGCCAATCAGCCCCAGCATTTT.

This clone was picked up a small number of times. This chain connects TRBV25-1 to TRBJ1-3, with 7 bases identical to TRBD1. CDR1 and CDR2 from the germline V gene are MGHDK and SYGVNS. V lost 8 bases, J lost 5 bases, and 9 bases stayed unmatched. There are 14 residues in the CDR3. CDR3 sequence reads: CASSKTGARNTIYF. The CDR3 DNA reads TGTGCCAGCTCCAAAACAGGGGCGCGAAACACCATATATTTT. Based on the CDR3 plus reference TRBV25-1 and TRBJ1-3, the full variable domain is EADIYQTPRYLVIGTGKKITLECSQTMGHDKMYWYQQDPGMELHLIHYSYGVNSTEKGDLSSESTVSRIRTEHFPLTLESARPSHTSQYLCASSKTGARNTIYFGEGSWLTVV.

This clone was seen a handful of times. The V and J genes are TRBV15 and TRBJ1-4; weak D call: TRBD1 (6 bases). CDR3 length: 15 amino acids. With 0 bases removed from V and 7 bases from J, the gap between germline ends came to 12 bases. The V gene's germline CDR1 is LNHNV and CDR2 YYDKDF (reference sequence). This chain's CDR3 is CATSRDRAGVEKLFF. The DNA for the CDR3 is TGTGCCACCAGCAGAGATCGGGCAGGGGTTGAAAAACTGTTTTTT.

On this clone: Other nucleotide sequences from this sample produce the same CDR3. J is TRBJ2-3 and V is TRBV7-8; 7 bases map to TRBD1. Germline trimming cut 1 base from V and 6 bases from J; bases unmatched to any gene: 1. The CDR3 has 13 residues. Germline V gene lookup returns CDR1 SGHVS and CDR2 FQNEAQ. Here the CDR3 reads CASSLDRGDTQYF. The CDR3 DNA sequence: TGTGCCAGCAGCTTAGACAGGGGCGATACGCAGTATTTT.

On this clone: Other DNA sequences within the sample encode an identical CDR3. This rearrangement joins TRBV5-4 to TRBJ2-2, with D unresolved. Trimming pared 5 bases from V and 0 bases from J, leaving 5 bases between. Germline V gene sequence: CDR1 SGHNT, CDR2 YYREEE (reference sequence). CDR3 size: 13 residues. Here the CDR3 reads CASRTANTGELFF. The DNA of the CDR3 is TGTGCCAGCAGAACAGCGAACACCGGGGAGCTGTTTTTT.

In DNA, the CDR3 is TGTGCCAGCAGCCCACTCTGGGGGGGGCCGAACACTGAAGCTTTCTTT. Translated: CASSPLWGGPNTEAFF. This rearrangement joins TRBV7-2 to TRBJ1-1; D is possibly TRBD1 (6 bases). Trimming stripped 5 bases from V and 1 base from J, with 17 bases between. CDR3 length: 16 amino acids. Germline V gene sequence: CDR1 SGHTA, CDR2 FQGNSA. The full variable domain, in which reference TRBV7-2 and TRBJ1-1 provide the parts outside the CDR3, is GAGVSQSPSNKVTEKGKDVELRCDPISGHTALYWYRQSLGQGLEFLIYFQGNSAPDKSGLPSDRFSAERTGGSVSTLTIQRTQQEDSAVYLCASSPLWGGPNTEAFFGQGTRLTVV.

V usage is TRBV19 and J usage is TRBJ1-5; TRBD1 might be the D (5 bases). The CDR3 extends over 15 amino acids. Germline V gene sequence: CDR1 LNHDA, CDR2 SQIVND (reference sequence). Between the trimmed V and J ends, which lost 5 bases and 6 bases, there was a span of 17 bases. The chain's CDR3 is CASSAYRDFGQPQHF. In DNA, the CDR3 is TGTGCCAGTAGTGCCTACCGGGACTTCGGTCAGCCCCAGCATTTT.

This clone turned up a few times. The gene calls are TRBV5-4 and TRBJ2-1, with 9 bases that match TRBD2. Losses at the gene ends were 3 bases for V and 10 bases for J; bases not matched to a gene: 8. The CDR3 has 14 residues. From germline, CDR1 is SGHNT and CDR2 YYREEE (reference sequence). The CDR3 here is CASSSGLARDEQFF. CDR3 nucleotide sequence: TGTGCCAGCAGCTCGGGACTAGCACGCGACGAGCAGTTCTTC. The full variable domain, rest sourced from reference TRBV5-4 and TRBJ2-1, is ETGVTQSPTHLIKTRGQQVTLRCSSQSGHNTVSWYQQALGQGPQFIFQYYREEENGRGNFPPRFSGLQFPNYSSELNVNALELDDSALYLCASSSGLARDEQFFGPGTRLTVL.

The table lists this clone with a few counts. This chain links TRBV6-5 with TRBJ2-7; 7 bases agree with TRBD1. Germline V CDR1 and CDR2: MNHEY, SVGAGI. V lost 6 bases to trimming and J lost 1 base; unmatched junction nucleotides: 9. The CDR3 loop spans 15 amino acids. CDR3 DNA sequence: TGTGCCAGCAGGAGACAGGGTGATCCTTCCTACGAGCAGTACTTC. Amino acid sequence: CASRRQGDPSYEQYF.

The chain couples TRBV2 to TRBJ2-3; tentative D call: TRBD2 (7 bases). The CDR3 covers 15 residues. Germline V gene lookup returns CDR1 SNHLY and CDR2 FYNNEI. V lost 4 bases and J 5 bases, leaving 16 bases between the germline ends. CDR3 coding DNA: TGTGCCAGCAGTGTGACCCGGGGGGCGGGAGATACGCAGTATTTT. It encodes CASSVTRGAGDTQYF.

V gene TRBV25-1 combines with J gene TRBJ2-7; 10 positions match TRBD1. Germline loops: CDR1 MGHDK, CDR2 SYGVNS. There are 13 residues in the CDR3. V was pared by 8 bases and J by 4 bases, with 5 bases of the junction left unmatched. The CDR3: CASLGTGAYEQYF. CDR3 nucleotides: TGTGCCAGCCTCGGGACAGGGGCATACGAGCAGTACTTC.

The rearrangement joins TRBV29-1 to TRBJ2-1; D is perhaps TRBD2 (6 bases). The germline gives CDR1 SQVTM, CDR2 ANQGSEA. V lost 6 bases and J 4 bases, leaving 10 bases between the germline ends. This CDR3 spans 12 amino acids. CDR3 coding DNA: TGCAGCGTGCTGGGACTTTACAATGAGCAGTTCTTC. Its translation: CSVLGLYNEQFF.

This clone has more than one count but fewer than ten. The V call is TRBV27, the J call TRBJ1-2, with 9 bases that match TRBD1. Trimming took 5 bases from V and 3 from J; bases not matched to a gene: 1. CDR1 is MNHEY, CDR2 SMNVEV, per germline (reference sequence). There are 13 residues in the CDR3. The CDR3 region has the DNA TGTGCCAGCAGTCGGGACAGGGACTATGGCTACACCTTC. Protein sequence: CASSRDRDYGYTF.

The rearrangement links TRBV6-6 to TRBJ2-7; maybe TRBD1 (5 bases). CDR1 and CDR2 (germline): MNHNY, SVGAGI (reference sequence). V lost 9 bases to trimming and J lost 5 bases, with 17 bases between them. The CDR3 contains 13 residues. This chain's CDR3 is CASPESPGNEQYF. The CDR3 bases are TGTGCCAGTCCCGAGAGTCCAGGGAACGAGCAGTACTTC.

This clone came up a few times. The chain recombines TRBV10-3 with TRBJ1-1; D gene ambiguous. The V gene lost 0 bases and the J gene lost 6 bases, with 5 bases spanning the gap. Per the germline V gene, CDR1 is ENHRY and CDR2 is SYGVKD. CDR3 size: 12 residues. CDR3 loop: CAISESRSEAFF. Here the CDR3 DNA reads TGTGCCATCAGTGAGTCGAGGTCTGAAGCTTTCTTT.

The chain joins TRBV7-2 to TRBJ2-7; 9 nucleotides line up with TRBD2. The germline CDR1 and CDR2 sequences are SGHTA and FQGNSA. The ends lost 5 bases at V and 6 bases at J; junction bases unmatched: 8. There are 14 residues in the CDR3. The CDR3 region has the DNA TGTGCCAGCAGCACCCGCGGACTAGCGATCGAGCAGTACTTC. This encodes CASSTRGLAIEQYF.

The rearrangement joins TRBV2 to TRBJ1-2; TRBD1 agrees at 10 bases. V lost 0 bases to trimming and J lost 8 bases; unmatched junction nucleotides: 9. The CDR3 covers 16 residues. The germline CDR1 and CDR2 sequences are SNHLY and FYNNEI. The DNA of the CDR3 is TGTGCCAGCAGTGAAGCTGGGACAGGGGATATTAGGGGCTACACCTTC. Its protein product is CASSEAGTGDIRGYTF.

The chain recombines TRBV11-2 with TRBJ2-1, with TRBD2 matching over 11 bases. The V and J ends lost 2 bases and 6 bases, in that order; junction bases with no gene match: 3. Germline CDR1 and CDR2: SGHAT and FQNNGV. This CDR3 region has 15 residues. CDR3 DNA sequence: TGTGCCAGCAGCTTACTAGCGGGGGGCCGCAATGAGCAGTTCTTC. Protein: CASSLLAGGRNEQFF.

The rearrangement uses TRBV29-1 and TRBJ2-3; D remains ambiguous. The CDR3 is 13 residues long. Per the germline V gene, CDR1 is SQVTM and CDR2 is ANQGSEA. V lost 4 bases and J lost 4, with 12 bases in between. DNA for the CDR3: TGCAGCGTTGGGCTGGAGTTCGCAGATACGCAGTATTTT. Its protein is CSVGLEFADTQYF.